The 31 T cell receptor beta chains given below trace back to one sample, sequenced in a study of blood T cells in healthy people across ages. Next came a second PCR, run for about 7 to 12 cycles, which used a sample-barcoded 5' primer along with a J-beta primer mix. TCRdb re-called the 5' RACE reads through MiXCR, storing one row per CDR3 protein. This sample has around 1,500,000 distinct CDR3 sequences; 42% occur once, and the top ten carry around 8%. The specimen was blood. The receptors stem from a woman under 30 in good health.

This clonotype has only a few counts. The V call is TRBV28, the J call TRBJ2-1; 8 bases line up with TRBD1. J gave up 4 bases and V 7 bases, and 9 bases lay outside the gene matches. Germline values: CDR1 MDHEN, CDR2 SYDVKM. The CDR3 is 15 amino acids. The CDR3 nucleotides are TGTGCCAGCACCAACAAGGACAGGGCTTACAATGAGCAGTTCTTC. The encoded protein is CASTNKDRAYNEQFF.

The chain links TRBV3-1 to TRBJ2-3, with TRBD2 matching 8 bases. Germline values: CDR1 LGHDT, CDR2 YNNKEL (reference sequence). The V gene end was trimmed by 2 bases and the J gene end by 6 bases; junction bases not matched to a gene: 13. This CDR3 is built from 17 residues. As DNA, the CDR3 is TGTGCCAGCAGCCAATTCCCTATACTAGCGGCCACGGATACGCAGTATTTT. As protein: CASSQFPILAATDTQYF.

This chain connects TRBV28 to TRBJ2-7; maybe TRBD1 (6 bases). CDR1 and CDR2 (germline): MDHEN, SYDVKM. The ends were cut back, 6 bases at V and 2 bases at J, with 17 bases in the middle. This CDR3 contains 15 residues. In DNA form, the CDR3 reads TGTGCCAGCAGCCAACCGGGACAAATAACCTACGAGCAGTACTTC. This codes for CASSQPGQITYEQYF.

This clonotype was found a few times. CDR3 loop: CSARPQGAGTEAFF. CDR3 nucleotides: TGCAGTGCTAGACCACAGGGGGCAGGCACTGAAGCTTTCTTT. The chain recombines TRBV20-1 with TRBJ1-1; TRBD1 aligns across 9 bases. The V gene end was trimmed by 2 bases and the J gene end by 4 bases; junction bases not matched to a gene: 5. The CDR3 spans 14 residues. Germline V gene data show CDR1 as DFQATT and CDR2 as SNEGSKA (reference sequence).

This chain links TRBV12-3 or TRBV12-4 with TRBJ1-1; tentative D call: TRBD1 (5 bases). The CDR3 has 12 residues. Trimming took 5 bases from V and 6 from J, leaving 10 bases between them. Here the CDR3 reads CASSDSDAEAFF. The CDR3 DNA is TGTGCCAGCAGTGACAGTGACGCTGAAGCTTTCTTT.

This clonotype was found many times. At one of its ends the junction is not consistent with the germline gene, which may arise from a read error. The genes are TRBV4-1 and TRBJ2-7; D may be TRBD1 (6 bases). Germline loops: CDR1 MGHRA, CDR2 YSYEKL. The length of the CDR3 is 13 residues. The DNA for the CDR3 is TGTGCCAGCAGCCGACAGGAGACCTACGAGCAGTACTTC. It codes for CASSRQETYEQYF.

This clonotype was observed a handful of times. V gene TRBV12-3 or TRBV12-4 combines with J gene TRBJ1-2; a possible D gene is TRBD1 (5 bases). Between the trimmed V and J ends, which lost 5 bases and 6 bases, there was a span of 13 bases. This CDR3 has 13 amino acids. CDR3 sequence reads: CASSQDTVNGYTF. DNA of the CDR3: TGTGCCAGCAGTCAGGACACAGTGAATGGCTACACCTTC.

The chain links TRBV28 to TRBJ2-5; 8 bases line up with TRBD1. Losses at the gene ends were 9 bases for V and 3 bases for J; bases not matched to a gene: 9. Germline V gene lookup returns CDR1 MDHEN and CDR2 SYDVKM. The CDR3 contains 14 residues. CDR3 bases: TGTGCCAGTTCGGGACAGGCTCACAAAGAGACCCAGTACTTC. It is translated as CASSGQAHKETQYF.

This clonotype was picked up a small number of times. The chain combines TRBV5-1 with TRBJ2-1; weak D call: TRBD2 (5 bases). V was cut by 4 bases and J by 0 bases, with 17 bases left in between. The germline V gene encodes CDR1 SGHRS and CDR2 YFSETQ. This CDR3 contains 17 residues. The CDR3 DNA follows: TGCGCCAGCAGCGTAGAGAAAGAGCGGAGCTCCTACAATGAGCAGTTCTTC. The encoded protein is CASSVEKERSSYNEQFF. The full variable domain, with the rest looked up from reference TRBV5-1 and TRBJ2-1, is KAGVTQTPRYLIKTRGQQVTLSCSPISGHRSVSWYQQTPGQGLQFLFEYFSETQRNKGNFPGRFSGRQFSNSRSEMNVSTLELGDSALYLCASSVEKERSSYNEQFFGPGTRLTVL.

The sample holds a few counts of this clonotype. The chain combines TRBV27 with TRBJ1-5; TRBD1 agrees at 10 bases. Germline V gives CDR1 MNHEY, CDR2 SMNVEV (reference sequence). This CDR3 spans 18 amino acids. The J segment lost 5 bases and the V segment lost 2 bases, leaving 12 bases of the junction unmatched. The CDR3 region has the DNA TGTGCCAGCAGTTTAGGGGTCCCGGGACAGGGGTTCGATCAGCCCCAGCATTTT. As protein: CASSLGVPGQGFDQPQHF.

The J gene is TRBJ2-3, the V gene TRBV13; perhaps TRBD1 as D (5 bases). Per germline, CDR1 PRHDT and CDR2 FYEKMQ (reference sequence). Trimming removed 10 bases at V and 1 base at J, with 9 bases between. This CDR3 comprises 12 residues. CDR3 nucleotides: TGTGCCACCACCAGGGGCACAGATACGCAGTATTTT. This sequence encodes CATTRGTDTQYF.

This chain joins TRBV10-2 and TRBJ2-7; 7 bases are shared with TRBD2. Germline V gives CDR1 WSHSY, CDR2 SAAADI. Trimming cost V 9 bases and J 2 bases; bases outside gene matches: 10. The length of the CDR3 is 14 residues. CDR3 region: CASRTTSAAYEQYF. DNA for the CDR3: TGCGCCAGTCGGACAACTAGCGCCGCCTACGAGCAGTACTTC.

This clonotype was counted between two and nine times. The J gene is TRBJ1-6, the V gene TRBV28; D gene uncertain. V gave up 7 bases and J gave up 7 bases, with 14 bases separating them. The CDR3 extends over 14 amino acids. Germline CDR1 reads MDHEN; CDR2 reads SYDVKM. The CDR3 sequence is CASTSEGRNSPLHF. For the CDR3, the DNA is TGTGCCAGCACCTCGGAGGGCAGGAATTCACCCCTCCACTTT.

Notes on this clonotype: A read error may account for a junction end that differs from germline. This chain connects TRBV2 to TRBJ2-7; D might be TRBD1 (5 bases). Germline CDR1 reads SNHLY; CDR2 reads FYNNEI. The CDR3 sequence is 12 residues long. CDR3 sequence reads: CASSEGGYKQYF. CDR3 nucleotide sequence: TGTGCCAGCAGTGAAGGGGGCTACAAGCAGTACTTC.

V gene TRBV20-1 combines with J gene TRBJ1-5, with 12 bases aligning to TRBD1. This CDR3 is 16 amino acids long. Germline CDR1 DFQATT, CDR2 SNEGSKA (reference sequence). J gave up 6 bases and V 6 bases, and 12 bases lay outside the gene matches. The DNA of the CDR3 is TGCAGTGCATACGACCGGGACAGGGGGCATAGTCAGCCCCAGCATTTT. Translation gives CSAYDRDRGHSQPQHF.

This clonotype was found a few times. The rearrangement links TRBV7-2 to TRBJ2-1; tentatively, D is TRBD2 (6 bases). The length of the CDR3 is 17 residues. CDR1 is SGHTA, CDR2 FQGNSA, per germline. The V end was cut by 5 bases, the J end by 4 bases, with 21 bases between. The CDR3 region is CASSPSEWRGDYNEQFF. CDR3 bases: TGTGCCAGCAGCCCTTCCGAATGGCGGGGAGATTACAATGAGCAGTTCTTC.

Here the CDR3 reads CASSLVAASSYNEQYF. As DNA, the CDR3 is TGCGCCAGCAGCTTGGTAGCGGCCAGCTCCTACAATGAGCAGTACTTC. This rearrangement joins TRBV5-1 to TRBJ2-4, with a tentative D call TRBD2 (6 bases). Trimming stripped 0 bases from V and 13 bases from J, with 23 bases between. Germline CDR1 SGHRS, CDR2 YFSETQ. There are 16 residues in the CDR3.

The chain links TRBV4-1 to TRBJ2-1, with 11 bases lining up with TRBD2. The germline V gene has CDR1 MGHRA and CDR2 YSYEKL. The V segment lost 4 bases and the J segment 7 bases; nucleotides outside the gene matches: 9. The CDR3 covers 16 residues. Here the CDR3 reads CASSPRTSGWGNEQFF. CDR3 sequence (DNA): TGCGCCAGCAGCCCTCGGACTAGCGGGTGGGGGAATGAGCAGTTCTTC.

Only a few counts were recorded for this clonotype. The chain is built from TRBV6-5 and TRBJ2-1; 7 bases agree with TRBD1. The CDR3 consists of 12 residues. V lost 7 bases and J lost 7; bases outside the gene matches: 4. CDR1 is MNHEY and CDR2 is SVGAGI in the germline V gene. CDR3 nucleotides: TGTGCCAGCACCGACAGGGTGAATGAGCAGTTCTTC. This codes for CASTDRVNEQFF.

This clonotype was recorded many times. The chain uses TRBV5-5 and TRBJ2-1; no clear D. Trimming cost V 0 bases and J 0 bases, with 10 bases left between them. CDR3 length: 16 amino acids. The germline CDR1 and CDR2 sequences are SGHKS and YYEKEE (reference sequence). This CDR3 is CASSLGQSSSYNEQFF. As DNA, the CDR3 is TGTGCCAGCAGCTTGGGGCAGTCTAGCTCCTACAATGAGCAGTTCTTC.

This chain links TRBV3-1 with TRBJ2-5; TRBD1 or TRBD2 may be the D gene (6 bases each). V lost 7 bases, J lost 13 bases, and 25 bases lay in between. This CDR3 spans 14 amino acids. In germline, CDR1 is LGHDT, CDR2 YNNKEL (reference sequence). CDR3 region: CASTRTGAAGDWYF. The CDR3 nucleotides are TGTGCCAGCACCAGAACGGGGGCCGCCGGGGATTGGTACTTC.

About this clonotype: The junction departs from the called germline gene at one end, perhaps through a read error. The chain links TRBV3-1 to TRBJ2-7, with D possibly TRBD2 on 5 matching bases. CDR3 length: 14 residues. Looked up from germline, CDR1 is LGHDT and CDR2 is YNNKEL (reference sequence). The DNA for the CDR3 is TGTGCCAACAGCCAAAGCGGCAGAGCCTACGAGCAGTACTTC. Amino acid sequence: CANSQSGRAYEQYF.

The V gene is TRBV7-8, the J gene TRBJ2-7; 7 bases align to TRBD1. J was trimmed by 7 bases and V by 5 bases; bases with no gene match: 14. CDR3 length: 15 residues. Germline V gene lookup returns CDR1 SGHVS and CDR2 FQNEAQ. The CDR3 nucleotides are TGTGCCAGCAGCCTAGGGGGCATGGCGATCAATGAGCAGTACTTC. This encodes CASSLGGMAINEQYF.

V is TRBV5-6 and J is TRBJ2-3; no definite D call. The germline V gene has CDR1 SGHDT and CDR2 YYEEEE. The ends were cut back, 4 bases at V and 2 bases at J, with 14 bases in the middle. The CDR3 extends over 15 amino acids. CDR3 sequence (DNA): TGTGCCAGCAGCCCCATTGGTCCTAACACAGATACGCAGTATTTT. Protein product: CASSPIGPNTDTQYF.

This sequence joins TRBV2 and TRBJ2-5; D uncertain. The length of the CDR3 is 11 residues. CDR1 SNHLY and CDR2 FYNNEI come from the germline V gene. The chain's CDR3 is CANSPGDEQYF. The CDR3 nucleotides are TGTGCAAACAGCCCGGGTGATGAGCAGTACTTC. Full variable domain (outside the CDR3, taken from reference TRBV2 and TRBJ2-5): EPEVTQTPSHQVTQMGQEVILRCVPISNHLYFYWYRQILGQKVEFLVSFYNNEISEKSEIFDDQFSVERPDGSNFTLKIRSTKLEDSAMYFCANSPGDEQYFGPGTRLLVL.

This clonotype was counted many times. The rearrangement joins TRBV27 to TRBJ2-4; D is unresolved. CDR1 MNHEY and CDR2 SMNVEV come from the germline V gene (reference sequence). The CDR3 has 14 residues. Trimming took off 5 bases at V and 1 base at J, with 9 bases between the two ends. Here the CDR3 reads CASSADRAKNIQYF. In DNA, the CDR3 is TGTGCCAGCAGTGCAGACCGGGCCAAAAACATTCAGTACTTC.

The chain is built from TRBV2 and TRBJ1-2; D is undetermined. Per the germline V gene, CDR1 is SNHLY and CDR2 is FYNNEI. The CDR3 sequence is 15 residues long. V was pared by 3 bases and J by 4 bases, with 15 bases between. CDR3 nucleotides: TGTGCCAGCAGTGATGGTGGGCACATGAGCTATGGCTACACCTTC. It yields the protein CASSDGGHMSYGYTF.

This clonotype was seen a few times. J is TRBJ2-1 and V is TRBV10-2, with 9 bases aligning to TRBD2. V shed 4 bases and J 2 bases; nucleotides not matched to a gene: 3. CDR3 length equals 15 residues. CDR1 is WSHSY and CDR2 is SAAADI in the germline V gene. The CDR3 sequence is CASSAGTSPYNEQFF. The CDR3 coding sequence is TGCGCCAGCAGTGCCGGGACTAGCCCCTACAATGAGCAGTTCTTC.

This clonotype came up a few times. V gene TRBV29-1 combines with J gene TRBJ2-7; 7 bases map to TRBD2. With 3 bases clipped from V and 5 bases from J, the junction kept 7 bases outside the gene matches. The CDR3 consists of 13 residues. CDR1 is SQVTM, CDR2 ANQGSEA, per germline. The CDR3 nucleotides are TGCAGCGTTGAGGGCGGGAGAATCCACGAGCAGTACTTC. Translation: CSVEGGRIHEQYF.

V usage is TRBV10-3 and J usage is TRBJ2-1; D is possibly TRBD1 or TRBD2 (5 bases each). The CDR3 has 14 amino acids. Germline V gene sequence: CDR1 ENHRY, CDR2 SYGVKD. Trimming stripped 4 bases from V and 9 bases from J, with 16 bases between. The CDR3 bases are TGTGCCATCAGTGGCGGGCAGGGTGGAGGTGAGCAGTTCTTC. Residues: CAISGGQGGGEQFF.

This clonotype came up many times. This rearrangement joins TRBV5-1 to TRBJ2-5; 11 bases line up with TRBD2. The J segment lost 1 base and the V segment lost 2 bases, leaving 1 base of the junction unmatched. The CDR3 contains 15 residues. Germline V gives CDR1 SGHRS, CDR2 YFSETQ. DNA for the CDR3: TGCGCCAGCAGCTTCGGACTAGCGGGCCAAGAGACCCAGTACTTC. This sequence encodes CASSFGLAGQETQYF.